The 15 T cell receptor beta chains given below trace back to one sample, sequenced in a study of control samples from healthy donors and cancer patients. The assay was immunoSEQ multiplex PCR, and TCRdb's table has in-frame clones only and misses some. Of over 65,000 clones in the sample, around 94% were seen once. The source material was blood. The receptors originated from a middle-aged woman in good health.

The chain carries TRBV5-1 and TRBJ1-2; D possibly corresponds to TRBD1 (6 bases). V lost 0 bases and J 4 bases, leaving 16 bases between the germline ends. CDR3 length: 16 amino acids. Germline loops: CDR1 SGHRS, CDR2 YFSETQ. CDR3 nucleotides: TGCGCCAGCAGCTTGGAACTTCTGCCAGGGGTCTATGGCTACACCTTC. Translation: CASSLELLPGVYGYTF.

V usage is TRBV19 and J usage is TRBJ2-7; no definite D call. This CDR3 is built from 16 residues. V shed 0 bases and J shed 0 bases, with 12 bases lying between them. CDR1 LNHDA and CDR2 SQIVND come from the germline V gene (reference sequence). The CDR3 here is CASSIDRTRSSYEQYF. As DNA, the CDR3 is TGTGCCAGTAGTATAGACCGAACAAGGAGCTCCTACGAGCAGTACTTC.

V and J are TRBV2 and TRBJ2-2; the D is unclear. Germline V CDR1 and CDR2: SNHLY, FYNNEI. Trimming took off 6 bases at V and 4 bases at J, with 9 bases between the two ends. The CDR3 extends over 13 amino acids. The CDR3 DNA sequence: TGTGCCAGCAGGTGGCAGCCCACCGGGGAGCTGTTTTTT. Residues: CASRWQPTGELFF.

The chain has TRBV19 and TRBJ2-1; D is unresolved. V was trimmed by 3 bases and J by 4 bases, leaving 7 bases between them. Germline V CDR1 and CDR2: LNHDA, SQIVND (reference sequence). The CDR3 contains 13 residues. The CDR3 DNA reads as TGTGCCAGTAGTATCGCCGAGTACAATGAGCAGTTCTTC. This codes for CASSIAEYNEQFF.

The V call is TRBV5-1, the J call TRBJ2-6; D gene uncertain. Germline values: CDR1 SGHRS, CDR2 YFSETQ. Trimming left V 4 bases short and J 1 base short, with 6 bases between. This CDR3 comprises 14 residues. The CDR3 nucleotides read TGCGCCAGCAGCCCCTTATCTGGGGCCAACGTCCTGACTTTC. Its protein is CASSPLSGANVLTF.

The table lists this clone with a count of one. The V gene is TRBV5-1, the J gene TRBJ2-3, with a weak D call TRBD2 (6 bases). V was clipped by 6 bases and J by 1 base, with 21 bases between them. This CDR3 has 17 amino acids. The germline CDR1 and CDR2 sequences are SGHRS and YFSETQ. The CDR3 DNA reads as TGCGCCAGCACTATGATGGGAGGCTGGATGGGCACAGATACGCAGTATTTT. Its protein product is CASTMMGGWMGTDTQYF. The whole variable domain, remainder taken from reference TRBV5-1 and TRBJ2-3, is KAGVTQTPRYLIKTRGQQVTLSCSPISGHRSVSWYQQTPGQGLQFLFEYFSETQRNKGNFPGRFSGRQFSNSRSEMNVSTLELGDSALYLCASTMMGGWMGTDTQYFGPGTRLTVL.

In its sample, this clone was seen once. In DNA, the CDR3 is TGCGCCAGCAGGATAGGACAGGCCAGTTCACCCCTCCACTTT. It encodes CASRIGQASSPLHF. This rearrangement joins TRBV4-3 to TRBJ1-6, with 7 bases identical to TRBD1. CDR3 length: 14 amino acids. The V and J ends lost 6 bases and 9 bases, in that order; junction bases with no gene match: 8. Germline V gene data show CDR1 as LGHNA and CDR2 as YSLEER.

The rearrangement links TRBV15 to TRBJ1-3; D not certain. The CDR3 runs 15 residues. From germline, CDR1 is LNHNV and CDR2 YYDKDF (reference sequence). Trimming left V 0 bases short and J 8 bases short, with 14 bases between. CDR3 in amino acids: CATSRDLVLVDTIYF. The DNA of the CDR3 is TGTGCCACCAGCAGAGATCTCGTTTTGGTGGACACCATATATTTT.

The chain couples TRBV2 to TRBJ2-7; 7 positions agree with TRBD1. The CDR3 is 12 amino acids. Germline CDR1 is SNHLY and CDR2 is FYNNEI. The V and J ends lost 6 bases and 4 bases, in that order; junction bases with no gene match: 3. The CDR3 protein is CASRTGEYEQYF. As DNA, the CDR3 is TGTGCCAGCAGAACAGGGGAGTACGAGCAGTACTTC. Filled out from reference TRBV2 and TRBJ2-7, the complete variable domain reads EPEVTQTPSHQVTQMGQEVILRCVPISNHLYFYWYRQILGQKVEFLVSFYNNEISEKSEIFDDQFSVERPDGSNFTLKIRSTKLEDSAMYFCASRTGEYEQYFGPGTRLTVT.

The chain links TRBV5-1 to TRBJ2-1; D remains unclear. Germline V gives CDR1 SGHRS, CDR2 YFSETQ. The CDR3 is 15 residues long. The V and J ends lost 0 bases and 1 base respectively, with 8 bases between them. The CDR3 sequence: CASSLDTGSYNEQFF. As DNA, the CDR3 is TGCGCCAGCAGCTTGGACACCGGGTCCTACAATGAGCAGTTCTTC.

The V and J genes are TRBV28 and TRBJ1-2; weak D call: TRBD1 (5 bases). The CDR3 is made up of 15 amino acids. Trimming removed 6 bases at V and 4 bases at J, with 18 bases between. Germline V gene sequence: CDR1 MDHEN, CDR2 SYDVKM. The CDR3 protein is CASRPTGARGYGYTF. CDR3 coding DNA: TGTGCCAGCAGGCCTACAGGCGCCCGGGGCTATGGCTACACCTTC.

This clone was seen only once. V gene TRBV2 combines with J gene TRBJ1-6; D is uncertain. The CDR3 is made up of 13 amino acids. Trimming pared 4 bases from V and 9 bases from J, leaving 10 bases between. Looked up from germline, CDR1 is SNHLY and CDR2 is FYNNEI. The CDR3: CASSVAWGSPLHF. The CDR3 DNA reads as TGTGCCAGCAGTGTCGCCTGGGGTTCACCCCTCCACTTT. Complete variable domain (other parts from reference TRBV2 and TRBJ1-6): EPEVTQTPSHQVTQMGQEVILRCVPISNHLYFYWYRQILGQKVEFLVSFYNNEISEKSEIFDDQFSVERPDGSNFTLKIRSTKLEDSAMYFCASSVAWGSPLHFGNGTRLTVT.

This chain connects TRBV30 to TRBJ1-2, with unresolved D. CDR1 is GTSNPN, CDR2 SVGIG, per germline (reference sequence). V was trimmed by 3 bases and J by 7 bases, leaving 18 bases between them. The CDR3 sequence is 14 residues long. This CDR3 is CAWRSWLTVCGYTF. The DNA for the CDR3 is TGTGCCTGGAGGTCTTGGTTAACGGTATGTGGCTACACCTTC. Full variable domain (rest looked up from reference TRBV30 and TRBJ1-2): SQTIHQWPATLVQPVGSPLSLECTVEGTSNPNLYWYRQAAGRGLQLLFYSVGIGQISSEVPQNLSASRPQDRQFILSSKKLLLSDSGFYLCAWRSWLTVCGYTFGSGTRLTVV.

In DNA form, the CDR3 reads TGTGCCAGCAGCCAGGGACTCCTCTGGGAGACCCAGTACTTC. Encoded protein: CASSQGLLWETQYF. V gene TRBV11-2 combines with J gene TRBJ2-5, with D maybe TRBD2 (6 bases). Germline lookup yields CDR1 SGHAT and CDR2 FQNNGV. The CDR3 consists of 14 residues. Trimming pared 5 bases from V and 5 bases from J, leaving 15 bases between.

The chain employs TRBV6-2 or TRBV6-3 and TRBJ2-3; 10 nucleotides align to TRBD2. Germline V gene sequence: CDR1 MNHEY, CDR2 SVGEGT. The CDR3 covers 17 residues. J was trimmed by 5 bases and V by 2 bases; bases with no gene match: 10. The CDR3 sequence is CASSYPIERGGRDTQYF. CDR3 bases: TGTGCCAGCAGTTACCCGATCGAGCGGGGGGGCCGAGATACGCAGTATTTT.